The T cell receptor (beta chain) under discussion was sequenced for a study of identical twins. The sample holds many counts of this clonotype. After template switching added a universal primer site, the resulting cDNA carried unique molecular identifiers. TCRdb re-called the 5' RACE reads through MiXCR, storing one row per CDR3 protein. The table lists roughly 750,000 distinct CDR3 sequences, about 20% of them singletons, with about 4.3% in the top ten. Trimming cost V 5 bases and J 5 bases, with 16 bases left between them. Germline-derived CDR1 and CDR2 are SNHLY and FYNNEI. The CDR3 sequence is 15 residues long. These same data were also listed under a study on T cells expressing NK-cell markers.

Specimen: PBMCs. The J gene is TRBJ2-1, the V gene TRBV2, with TRBD1 as a possible D gene (5 bases). The sequence was obtained from a woman between 18 and 30 years old in good health. The CDR3 nucleotides are TGTGCCAGCAGTCAAACAGGACCGGCGGACAATGAGCAGTTCTTC. Translated: CASSQTGPADNEQFF.